The clone carrying this T cell receptor beta chain was recorded only once. Its antigen is not identified. Measured with immunoSEQ multiplex PCR; TCRdb has only the in-frame clones, and not every one. The sample holds roughly 20,000 clones, over 80% seen once. This record belongs to a study of T cells in localized non-small cell lung cancer. Notes on the study in general: A median of around 52 clones ranked among the top 100 in tumor appeared in adjacent lung.

Per the germline V gene, CDR1 is LNHDA and CDR2 is SQIVND (reference sequence). CDR3 length: 12 residues. The ends were cut back, 4 bases at V and 10 bases at J, with 11 bases in the middle. The rearrangement links TRBV19 to TRBJ1-5; TRBD1 might be the D (6 bases). The receptor's source is a woman aged 35 to 70 with stage I lung adenocarcinoma. The input for sequencing was peripheral blood, taken before any cancer treatment. The CDR3 loop reads CASSTEGGPQHF. The CDR3 DNA sequence: TGTGCCAGTAGTACCGAAGGGGGACCCCAGCATTTT.